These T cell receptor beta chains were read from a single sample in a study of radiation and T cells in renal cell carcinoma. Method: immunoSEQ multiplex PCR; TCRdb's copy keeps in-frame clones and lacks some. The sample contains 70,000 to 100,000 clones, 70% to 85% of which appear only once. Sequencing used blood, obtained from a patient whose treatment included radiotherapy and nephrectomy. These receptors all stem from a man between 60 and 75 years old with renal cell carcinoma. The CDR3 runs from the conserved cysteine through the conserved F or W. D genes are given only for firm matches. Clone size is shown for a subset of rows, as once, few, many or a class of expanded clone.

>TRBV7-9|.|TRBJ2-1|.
CASSFRDSNEQFF
TGTGCCAGCAGCTTTCGGGACTCCAATGAGCAGTTCTTC
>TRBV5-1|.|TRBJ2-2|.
CASSLAMVGTGELFF
TGCGCCAGCAGCTTGGCCATGGTGGGGACCGGGGAGCTGTTTTTT
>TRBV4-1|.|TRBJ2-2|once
CASSQELMTPGELFF
TGCGCCAGCAGCCAAGAGCTAATGACTCCCGGGGAGCTGTTTTTT
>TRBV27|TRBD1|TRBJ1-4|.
CASSWDRDGLGKLFF
TGTGCCAGCAGTTGGGACAGGGATGGTCTAGGAAAACTGTTTTTT
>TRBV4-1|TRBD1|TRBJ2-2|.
CASSQTGTGNTGELFF
TGCGCCAGCAGCCAGACCGGGACAGGGAACACCGGGGAGCTGTTTTTT
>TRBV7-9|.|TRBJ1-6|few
CASSSDGDKPLHF
TGTGCCAGCAGCTCCGATGGGGATAAGCCCCTCCACTTT
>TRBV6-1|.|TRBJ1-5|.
CASGPASNQPQHF
TGTGCCAGCGGGCCAGCTAGCAATCAGCCCCAGCATTTT
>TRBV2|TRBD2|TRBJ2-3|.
CASLGLAGGALSTDTQYF
TGTGCCAGCCTTGGACTAGCGGGAGGGGCCCTGAGCACAGATACGCAGTATTTT
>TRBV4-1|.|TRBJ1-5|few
CASSQEGVSNQPQHF
TGCGCCAGCAGCCAAGAAGGGGTCAGCAATCAGCCCCAGCATTTT
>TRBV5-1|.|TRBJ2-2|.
CASSPRTSPKDTGELFF
TGCGCCAGCAGCCCTAGAACTAGCCCCAAAGACACCGGGGAGCTGTTTTTT
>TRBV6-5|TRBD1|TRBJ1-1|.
CASNRQGMNTEAFF
TGTGCCAGCAATCGACAGGGGATGAACACTGAAGCTTTCTTT
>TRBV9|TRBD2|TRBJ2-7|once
CASSGGLGAYEQYF
TGTGCCAGCAGCGGCGGACTAGGGGCCTACGAGCAGTACTTC
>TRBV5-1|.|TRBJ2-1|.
CASRGGPGDEQFF
TGCGCCAGCAGGGGGGGGCCAGGGGATGAGCAGTTCTTC
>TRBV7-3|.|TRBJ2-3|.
CASSLGIGTDTQYF
TGTGCCAGCAGCCTCGGGATCGGCACAGATACGCAGTATTTT
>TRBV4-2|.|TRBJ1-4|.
CASSRGSDEKLFF
TGTGCCAGCAGCCGGGGAAGCGATGAAAAACTGTTTTTT
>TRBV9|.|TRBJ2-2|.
CASSAQEGRQDTGELFF
TGTGCCAGCAGCGCGCAGGAGGGACGGCAGGACACCGGGGAGCTGTTTTTT
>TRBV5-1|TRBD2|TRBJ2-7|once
CASSLKREEQYF
TGCGCCAGCAGCTTGAAGCGGGAGGAGCAGTACTTC
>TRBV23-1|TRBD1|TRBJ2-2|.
CASSGDRKNTGELFF
TGCGCCAGCAGTGGGGACAGGAAAAACACCGGGGAGCTGTTTTTT
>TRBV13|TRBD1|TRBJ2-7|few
CASSLEGQGAYEQYF
TGTGCCAGCAGCTTAGAAGGACAGGGGGCCTACGAGCAGTACTTC
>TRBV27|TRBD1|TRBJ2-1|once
CASSRGQTSQFF
TGTGCCAGCAGTCGGGGACAGACTTCCCAGTTCTTC
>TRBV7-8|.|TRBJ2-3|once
CASSPRDTDTQYF
TGTGCCAGCAGCCCTCGTGACACAGATACGCAGTATTTT
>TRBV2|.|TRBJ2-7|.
CASTTSRYEQYF
TGTGCCAGCACGACTAGTAGGTACGAGCAGTACTTC
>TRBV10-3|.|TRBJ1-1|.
CAISESSVAAGPAFF
TGTGCCATCAGTGAGTCGAGTGTGGCGGCCGGGCCAGCTTTCTTT
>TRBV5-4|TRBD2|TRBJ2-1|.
CASSSGLAGAHEQFF
TGTGCCAGCAGCTCCGGACTAGCGGGAGCCCATGAGCAGTTCTTC
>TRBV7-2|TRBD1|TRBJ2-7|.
CASSRRDRGNEQYF
TGTGCCAGCAGCCGCCGGGACAGGGGGAACGAGCAGTACTTC
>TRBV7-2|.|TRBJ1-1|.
CASSRGMNTEAFF
TGTGCCAGCAGCAGGGGAATGAACACTGAAGCTTTCTTT
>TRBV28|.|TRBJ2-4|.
CASSLSFHIQYF
TGTGCCAGCAGTTTATCGTTCCACATTCAGTACTTC
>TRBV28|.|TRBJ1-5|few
CASRKPNSNQPQHF
TGTGCCAGCAGAAAACCCAATAGCAATCAGCCCCAGCATTTT
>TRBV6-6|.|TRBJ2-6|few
CASSYGGTGANVLTF
TGTGCCAGCAGTTACGGCGGGACTGGGGCCAACGTCCTGACTTTC
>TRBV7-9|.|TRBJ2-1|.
CASSFLRNEQFF
TGTGCCAGCAGCTTTCTAAGAAATGAGCAGTTCTTC
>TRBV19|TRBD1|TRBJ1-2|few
CASSAGQGVEEYGYTF
TGTGCCAGTAGTGCAGGACAGGGGGTAGAAGAATATGGCTACACCTTC
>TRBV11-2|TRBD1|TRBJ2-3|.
CASSGRTGGEDTQYF
TGTGCCTCTTCCGGGAGGACAGGGGGGGAGGATACGCAGTATTTT
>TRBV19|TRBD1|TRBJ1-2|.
CASSNLGTDSNYGYTF
TGTGCCAGTAGTAACCTCGGGACAGATTCTAACTATGGCTACACCTTC
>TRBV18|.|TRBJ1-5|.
CASSPGTYQPQHF
TGTGCCAGCTCCCCCGGAACGTATCAGCCCCAGCATTTT
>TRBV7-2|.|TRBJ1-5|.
CASSPGGNQPQHF
TGTGCCAGCAGCCCAGGGGGCAATCAGCCCCAGCATTTT
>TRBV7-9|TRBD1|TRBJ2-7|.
CASSFPGQGIYEQYF
TGTGCCAGCAGCTTCCCGGGACAGGGTATCTACGAGCAGTACTTC
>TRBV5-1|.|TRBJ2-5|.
CASSLMDGQETQYF
TGCGCCAGCAGCTTAATGGACGGGCAAGAGACCCAGTACTTC
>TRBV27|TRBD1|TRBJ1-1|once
CASSTHSGTGNTEAFF
TGTGCCAGCAGTACGCATTCCGGGACAGGGAACACTGAAGCTTTCTTT
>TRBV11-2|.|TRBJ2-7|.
CASSRDGLTGSSYEQYF
TGTGCCAGCAGCCGCGACGGGCTGACAGGAAGCTCCTACGAGCAGTACTTC
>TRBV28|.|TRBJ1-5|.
CASSLALYRRDHQPQHF
TGTGCCAGCAGTTTAGCACTCTATAGGAGAGATCATCAGCCCCAGCATTTT
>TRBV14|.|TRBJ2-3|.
CASSWAPSTDTQYF
TGTGCCAGCAGTTGGGCCCCGAGCACAGATACGCAGTATTTT
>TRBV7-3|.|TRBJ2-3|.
CASSLGSGAGDTQYF
TGTGCCAGCAGCTTAGGGTCGGGAGCAGGGGATACGCAGTATTTT
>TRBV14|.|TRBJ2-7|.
CASSQVEGEQYF
TGTGCCAGCAGCCAAGTGGAGGGTGAGCAGTACTTC
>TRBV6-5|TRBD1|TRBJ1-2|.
CASSPWDRESGYTF
TGTGCCAGCAGTCCTTGGGACAGGGAATCGGGCTACACCTTC
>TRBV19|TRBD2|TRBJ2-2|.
CASTGLADTGELFF
TGTGCCAGTACCGGACTAGCGGACACCGGGGAGCTGTTTTTT
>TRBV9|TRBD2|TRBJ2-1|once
CASSRGLSGWDNEQFF
TGTGCCAGCAGCCGAGGACTTAGCGGGTGGGACAATGAGCAGTTCTTC
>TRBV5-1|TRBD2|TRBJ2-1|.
CASSGGLAGGYNEQFF
TGCGCCAGCAGCGGGGGACTAGCGGGAGGTTACAATGAGCAGTTCTTC
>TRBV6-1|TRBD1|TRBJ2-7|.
CASSGTAFYEQYF
TGTGCCAGCTCAGGGACAGCCTTCTACGAGCAGTACTTC
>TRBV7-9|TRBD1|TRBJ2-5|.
CASSHGLQGWETQYF
TGTGCCAGCAGCCACGGCCTACAGGGGTGGGAGACCCAGTACTTC
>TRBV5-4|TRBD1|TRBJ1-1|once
CASSPGTANTEAFF
TGTGCCAGCAGCCCTGGGACAGCGAACACTGAAGCTTTCTTT
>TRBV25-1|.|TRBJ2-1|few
CASSRRPDNEQFF
TGTGCCAGCAGTCGGAGACCCGACAATGAGCAGTTCTTC